This TCR beta chain is from a study of T cells in Graves' hyperthyroidism and ophthalmopathy. Study as a whole: It was at initial diagnosis, before any treatment, that peripheral blood was collected. Study-wide results and caveats: The majority of expanded thyroid clonotypes above 0.001 also appeared in blood.

Hyperthyroidism was newly diagnosed in patients aged 18 to 65 (duration under 2 months). What was amplified from RNA transcripts were TCR beta CDR3 regions. The HTBI primer set served for first-round RT-PCR of the TCR CDR3. Using its own MiXCR run on the multiplex PCR reads, TCRdb lists one record per CDR3 protein. The sample shows around 250,000 distinct CDR3 sequences, approximately 15% of them seen only once. This clonotype has just a few counts. Antigen unknown. Sequenced material: blood. The TCR originated in a woman aged 40 to 55 with Graves' hyperthyroidism that later progressed to Graves' ophthalmopathy.

CDR3: CASSRGTSGSLNTQYF. CDR3 coding DNA: TGCGCCAGCAGCCGCGGGACTAGCGGGAGTCTGAATACGCAGTATTTT. The V gene is TRBV4-1, the J gene TRBJ2-3, with 14 positions matching TRBD2. Trimming removed 4 bases from V and 7 bases from J; junction bases left unmatched: 7. The CDR3 extends over 16 amino acids. Germline CDR1 is MGHRA and CDR2 is YSYEKL.